The sequence of this T cell receptor beta chain was determined in a study of blood T cell repertoires in COVID-19. Study details: From T cells, B-cell-depleted T cells, or PBMCs came the material, which was cDNA or gDNA.

Per germline, CDR1 LNHDA and CDR2 SQIVND (reference sequence). Trimming pared 2 bases from V and 2 bases from J, leaving 9 bases between. The CDR3 has 14 residues. The table came from immunoSEQ multiplex PCR; TCRdb's copy has only in-frame clones and leaves some out. The sample has about 160,000 clones; 85% to 95% are singletons. Sequencing was performed on peripheral blood. The TCR comes from a woman aged 50 to 60 with acute or convalescent COVID-19. J is TRBJ1-1 and V is TRBV19; D gene unclear. CDR3: CASSIMSVNTEAFF. In DNA, the CDR3 is TGTGCCAGTAGTATAATGTCTGTTAACACTGAAGCTTTCTTT. Using reference TRBV19 and TRBJ1-1 for the parts outside the CDR3, the full variable domain is DGGITQSPKYLFRKEGQNVTLSCEQNLNHDAMYWYRQDPGQGLRLIYYSQIVNDFQKGDIAEGYSVSREKKESFPLTVTSAQKNPTAFYLCASSIMSVNTEAFFGQGTRLTVV.